Below are 25 T cell receptor beta chains sequenced from a single sample in a study of blood T cell repertoires in COVID-19. The protocol was immunoSEQ multiplex PCR, while the TCRdb copy is restricted to in-frame clones and leaves out a portion. The table includes a few hundred thousand clones, 65% to 90% detected once. The material sequenced was peripheral blood. The receptors were sampled from a woman aged 60-70 years with COVID-19, enrolled during active disease.

There are a few counts of this clone. This sequence joins TRBV29-1 and TRBJ1-2; 9 positions agree with TRBD1. Trimming removed 0 bases from V and 7 bases from J; junction bases left unmatched: 3. The CDR3 is 13 amino acids. Germline V gene data show CDR1 as SQVTM and CDR2 as ANQGSEA. The CDR3 DNA reads as TGCAGCGTTGAAGAACAGGGGGCGGGTGGCTACACCTTC. This translates into CSVEEQGAGGYTF.

V usage is TRBV6-4 and J usage is TRBJ2-6, with a tentative D call TRBD1 (6 bases). V lost 3 bases and J 4 bases, leaving 10 bases between the germline ends. This CDR3 is built from 15 residues. In germline, CDR1 is MRHNA, CDR2 SNTAGT. CDR3 in amino acids: CASSEQGGGANVLTF. The CDR3, as DNA: TGTGCCAGCAGTGAACAGGGCGGGGGGGCCAACGTCCTGACTTTC.

CDR3 amino acids: CASSPGTGVAFF. The CDR3 nucleotides are TGTGCCAGCAGCCCGGGGACAGGAGTAGCTTTCTTT. The V and J genes are TRBV5-6 and TRBJ1-1, with 8 bases identical to TRBD1. This CDR3 has 12 amino acids. Trimming cost V 4 bases and J 10 bases; bases outside gene matches: 6. The germline CDR1 and CDR2 sequences are SGHDT and YYEEEE. The complete variable domain, with remaining parts taken from reference TRBV5-6 and TRBJ1-1, reads DAGVTQSPTHLIKTRGQQVTLRCSPKSGHDTVSWYQQALGQGPQFIFQYYEEEERQRGNFPDRFSGHQFPNYSSELNVNALLLGDSALYLCASSPGTGVAFFGQGTRLTVV.

This chain connects TRBV7-9 to TRBJ2-3; D is perhaps TRBD1 (5 bases). Between the trimmed V and J ends, which lost 4 bases and 0 bases, there was a span of 11 bases. CDR1 and CDR2 from the germline V gene are SEHNR and FQNEAQ (reference sequence). This CDR3 region has 15 residues. CDR3 nucleotides: TGTGCCAGCAGCTGGCCGACAGCTAGCACAGATACGCAGTATTTT. Its protein product is CASSWPTASTDTQYF.

This clone was detected once. This chain links TRBV5-1 with TRBJ1-4, with D possibly TRBD1 on 6 matching bases. The CDR3 totals 13 residues. Germline-derived CDR1 and CDR2 are SGHRS and YFSETQ. V was cut by 2 bases and J by 5 bases, with 7 bases left in between. The CDR3 protein is CASSFQGNEKLFF. As DNA, the CDR3 is TGCGCCAGCAGCTTCCAGGGGAATGAAAAACTGTTTTTT.

Comments on this clone: The sample carries other DNA sequences with the same CDR3. The chain has TRBV29-1 and TRBJ1-2; 10 bases fit TRBD1. Losses at the gene ends were 3 bases for V and 8 bases for J; bases not matched to a gene: 3. The CDR3 sequence is 12 residues long. Germline CDR1 and CDR2: SQVTM and ANQGSEA. The CDR3 DNA reads TGCAGCGTTGACGACAGGGGGCGCGGCTACACCTTC. Residues: CSVDDRGRGYTF.

This clone has just one count. V is TRBV9 and J is TRBJ1-4, with D maybe TRBD1 (6 bases). From germline, CDR1 is SGDLS and CDR2 YYNGEE. The CDR3 is 14 amino acids. V lost 0 bases, J lost 7 bases, and 10 bases lay in between. CDR3 DNA: TGTGCCAGCAGCGTAGTTGGGGGCAGTGAAAAACTGTTTTTT. Its translation: CASSVVGGSEKLFF.

This chain links TRBV19 with TRBJ1-1; D ambiguous. The CDR3 is made up of 13 amino acids. The V end lost 5 bases, the J end lost 8 bases, and 15 bases lay between the germline ends. Germline values: CDR1 LNHDA, CDR2 SQIVND (reference sequence). CDR3: CASSRGEDREAFF. DNA of the CDR3: TGTGCCAGTAGTCGGGGAGAGGACCGGGAAGCTTTCTTT.

V is TRBV5-8 and J is TRBJ1-5, with D hard to call. The CDR3 has 14 amino acids. Germline assignment: CDR1 SGHTS and CDR2 YDEGEE. Trimming took 3 bases from V and 0 from J, leaving 7 bases between them. The CDR3 is CASSSRYSNQPQHF. In nucleotides, the CDR3 is TGTGCCAGCAGCTCGCGGTATAGCAATCAGCCCCAGCATTTT. Based on the CDR3 plus reference TRBV5-8 and TRBJ1-5, the full variable domain is EAGVTQSPTHLIKTRGQQATLRCSPISGHTSVYWYQQALGLGLQFLLWYDEGEERNRGNFPPRFSGRQFPNYSSELNVNALELEDSALYLCASSSRYSNQPQHFGDGTRLSIL.

This chain joins TRBV10-3 and TRBJ1-1; the match to TRBD1 covers 11 bases. Trimming removed 2 bases from V and 3 bases from J; junction bases left unmatched: 11. The CDR3 runs 18 residues. From germline, CDR1 is ENHRY and CDR2 SYGVKD. This CDR3 reads CAISETAWDRGVDTEAFF. CDR3 nucleotide sequence: TGTGCCATCAGTGAGACCGCTTGGGACAGGGGGGTGGACACTGAAGCTTTCTTT.

The V and J genes are TRBV5-1 and TRBJ1-2; 7 nucleotides agree with TRBD1. There are 14 residues in the CDR3. Trimming at V came to 4 bases and at J to 3 bases, leaving 6 bases not matched to a gene. CDR1 SGHRS and CDR2 YFSETQ come from the germline V gene. The CDR3 here is CASSIGQDYYGYTF. The DNA for the CDR3 is TGCGCCAGCAGCATTGGACAGGACTACTATGGCTACACCTTC.

V usage is TRBV4-1 and J usage is TRBJ2-5, with 9 bases fitting TRBD1. After removal of 1 base from V and 4 bases from J, the junction contained 4 bases not matched to a gene. Germline-derived CDR1 and CDR2 are MGHRA and YSYEKL. The CDR3 loop spans 15 amino acids. The CDR3 DNA reads TGCGCCAGCAGCCAAGGGGACAGGGTAGCAGAGACCCAGTACTTC. Protein product: CASSQGDRVAETQYF.

The V gene is TRBV4-1, the J gene TRBJ2-6; 8 nucleotides match TRBD1. Germline trimming cut 1 base from V and 5 bases from J; bases unmatched to any gene: 22. Looked up from germline, CDR1 is MGHRA and CDR2 is YSYEKL. The CDR3 covers 22 residues. CDR3 protein: CASSQVGVGQGAYIGRANVLTF. The CDR3 DNA sequence: TGCGCCAGCAGCCAAGTTGGGGTGGGGCAGGGGGCCTACATTGGTAGGGCCAACGTCCTGACTTTC.

J is TRBJ1-2 and V is TRBV7-9; 7 bases map to TRBD1. The CDR3 contains 14 residues. Looked up from germline, CDR1 is SEHNR and CDR2 is FQNEAQ (reference sequence). V shed 0 bases, J shed 5 bases, and the junction held 3 bases outside the gene matches. The DNA for the CDR3 is TGTGCCAGCAGCTTAGCGGCGACAGGGTATGGCTACACCTTC. This encodes CASSLAATGYGYTF.

This rearrangement joins TRBV7-2 to TRBJ2-1, with D maybe TRBD2 (5 bases). The germline gives CDR1 SGHTA, CDR2 FQGNSA. The germline V and J ends were trimmed by 2 bases and 0 bases, with 14 bases remaining between them. This CDR3 has 17 amino acids. The CDR3 DNA reads as TGTGCCAGCAGCTTAATTCAAGCGGACGCCTCCTACAATGAGCAGTTCTTC. Protein product: CASSLIQADASYNEQFF.

J is TRBJ1-2 and V is TRBV5-1; tentative D call: TRBD1 (6 bases). Deletions cut 3 bases from V and 8 bases from J, with 20 bases between. This CDR3 region has 15 residues. Germline CDR1 SGHRS, CDR2 YFSETQ. CDR3 DNA: TGCGCCAGCAGCTCCTCGGTCGACAGGCCCCAGGGCTACACCTTC. It codes for CASSSSVDRPQGYTF.

V gene TRBV3-1 (or the pseudogene TRBV3-2) combines with J gene TRBJ2-7, with D possibly matching TRBD2 (5 bases). Per the germline V gene, CDR1 is LGHDT and CDR2 is YNNKEL (reference sequence). Trimming pared 1 base from V and 4 bases from J, leaving 8 bases between. The length of the CDR3 is 13 residues. CDR3 region: CASSQGTEYEQYF. The CDR3 nucleotides are TGTGCCAGCAGCCAAGGGACTGAATACGAGCAGTACTTC.

The genes are TRBV7-9 and TRBJ2-3; a possible D gene is TRBD2 (6 bases). Per the germline V gene, CDR1 is SEHNR and CDR2 is FQNEAQ (reference sequence). This CDR3 region has 15 residues. V was pared by 5 bases and J by 4 bases, with 16 bases between. CDR3 nucleotides: TGTGCCAGCAGCGGGCCGGGAGCGGACCCAGATACGCAGTATTTT. Amino acid sequence: CASSGPGADPDTQYF.

This clone appeared a few times. The CDR3 sequence: CAIRARDMYGYTF. The CDR3 DNA sequence: TGTGCCATCAGGGCTCGGGACATGTATGGCTACACCTTC. The rearrangement uses TRBV10-3 and TRBJ1-2, with D possibly TRBD1 on 6 matching bases. The CDR3 loop spans 13 amino acids. Germline CDR1 is ENHRY and CDR2 is SYGVKD. V shed 6 bases and J shed 5 bases, with 13 bases lying between them.

The V and J genes are TRBV5-8 and TRBJ2-1, with a possible D match to TRBD1 (5 bases). V dropped 0 bases and J dropped 1 base, with 11 bases sitting between them. Germline CDR1 reads SGHTS; CDR2 reads YDEGEE. This CDR3 has 16 residues. DNA of the CDR3: TGTGCCAGCAGCTTGGAAGACAGTTTATCCTACAATGAGCAGTTCTTC. This encodes CASSLEDSLSYNEQFF.

The rearrangement links TRBV5-1 to TRBJ2-1; TRBD2 might be the D (5 bases). This CDR3 contains 15 residues. Trimming shortened V by 6 bases and J by 0 bases, and 13 bases separated the two germline ends. CDR1 is SGHRS and CDR2 is YFSETQ in the germline V gene. CDR3 DNA: TGCGCCAGCAATCCGGGGATATCCTCCTACAATGAGCAGTTCTTC. The encoded protein is CASNPGISSYNEQFF.

This chain connects TRBV7-2 to TRBJ2-5; TRBD1 is a possible D gene (5 bases). CDR1 and CDR2 from the germline V gene are SGHTA and FQGNSA. V was shortened by 1 base and J by 5 bases, with 11 bases between the two germline ends. This CDR3 comprises 14 residues. The CDR3 DNA reads TGTGCCAGCAGCTTAGGCAGGGTGGACGAGACCCAGTACTTC. This codes for CASSLGRVDETQYF.

This chain joins TRBV5-1 and TRBJ2-5; possible D gene TRBD1, 6 bases. The CDR3 length is 15 residues. Germline loops: CDR1 SGHRS, CDR2 YFSETQ. V lost 0 bases to trimming and J lost 3 bases, with 12 bases between them. CDR3 sequence (DNA): TGCGCCAGCAGCTTGGTAACAGGGAACGAAGAGACCCAGTACTTC. It is translated as CASSLVTGNEETQYF.

As concerns this clone: This sample also contains other DNA sequences that code for the same CDR3. V usage is TRBV6-1 and J usage is TRBJ1-2, with D perhaps matching TRBD1 (6 bases). The V gene's germline CDR1 is MNHNS and CDR2 SASEGT. This CDR3 has 14 amino acids. The germline V and J ends were trimmed by 2 bases and 3 bases, with 10 bases remaining between them. For the CDR3, the DNA is TGTGCCAGCAGTGAATTAGGGGGGGACTATGGCTACACCTTC. It specifies CASSELGGDYGYTF.

The count of this clone is one. The chain joins TRBV30 to TRBJ1-2, with a weak D call TRBD1 (5 bases). V was trimmed by 8 bases and J by 6 bases, leaving 13 bases between them. The CDR3 extends over 11 amino acids. Germline values: CDR1 GTSNPN, CDR2 SVGIG (reference sequence). The CDR3 spells CAASRGDGYTF. Written as DNA, the CDR3 is TGTGCCGCATCGCGGGGCGATGGCTACACCTTC.